Below are 27 T cell receptor beta chains sequenced from a single sample in a study of post-analysis software for immune sequencing data (dated by TCRdb to about 2015). Study-wide findings and limitations: Patients showed significantly higher frequencies than controls for 4 or 5 TRBV segments, among them TRBV5-6, TRBV5-1 and TRBV20-1.

Their antigen targets remain unknown. The receptor library was made with PCR. TCRdb names Illumina HiSeq 2500 as the instrument used. To reduce PCR and sequencing biases, unique molecular identifiers were built into the TCR beta cDNA libraries. TCRdb handled the public reads itself, with Q25 trimming in fastp and clone calling in MiXCR, and kept productive beta chains. Each entry is one CDR3 protein sequence, shown with its most common DNA and genes. The sample data list approximately 660,000 distinct CDR3 sequences, and approximately 59% of these were observed just once. Of the sample, roughly 12% is held by the ten largest clones. The sample consisted of blood. The receptors come from a girl aged 2-10 years with multiple sclerosis.

The genes are TRBV20-1 and TRBJ1-1; 7 nucleotides align to TRBD1. Germline assignment: CDR1 DFQATT and CDR2 SNEGSKA (reference sequence). The CDR3 runs 14 residues. V shed 5 bases, J shed 0 bases, and the junction held 6 bases outside the gene matches. The CDR3 here is CSALDRAMNTEAFF. DNA for the CDR3: TGCAGTGCTCTTGACAGGGCGATGAACACTGAAGCTTTCTTT.

The V call is TRBV6-2 or TRBV6-3, the J call TRBJ2-3, with a possible D match to TRBD1 (6 bases). V lost 5 bases and J lost 2, with 14 bases in between. CDR3 length: 15 amino acids. Germline CDR1 is MNHEY and CDR2 is SVGEGT. The CDR3 nucleotides read TGTGCCAGCAGTCGACCAGGACAGATCACAGATACGCAGTATTTT. It encodes CASSRPGQITDTQYF.

This clonotype was recorded only once. The rearrangement uses TRBV4-1 and TRBJ2-1, with 7 bases identical to TRBD2. J lost 1 base, V lost 0 bases, and 3 bases had no gene match. This CDR3 contains 16 residues. Germline V gene sequence: CDR1 MGHRA, CDR2 YSYEKL. The CDR3 spells CASSQEGGYSYNEQFF. CDR3 sequence (DNA): TGCGCCAGCAGCCAAGAGGGGGGGTATTCCTACAATGAGCAGTTCTTC.

This chain joins TRBV6-1 and TRBJ1-5, with a weak D call TRBD1 (5 bases). V lost 3 bases, J lost 3 bases, and 12 bases lay in between. This CDR3 is 15 amino acids long. Germline CDR1 reads MNHNS; CDR2 reads SASEGT. In nucleotides, the CDR3 is TGTGCCAGCAGTGAGTGGGGGAGAGCCAATCAGCCCCAGCATTTT. Protein: CASSEWGRANQPQHF.

The gene calls are TRBV20-1 and TRBJ1-2, with D possibly matching TRBD1 (5 bases). V shed 3 bases and J shed 4 bases, with 12 bases lying between them. This CDR3 has 13 residues. Looked up from germline, CDR1 is DFQATT and CDR2 is SNEGSKA (reference sequence). CDR3 sequence: CSASADSLYGYTF. The CDR3 region has the DNA TGCAGTGCTAGTGCCGACAGCCTCTATGGCTACACCTTC.

This clonotype showed up just a few times. The chain carries TRBV20-1 and TRBJ2-7; 10 nucleotides match TRBD1. Per the germline V gene, CDR1 is DFQATT and CDR2 is SNEGSKA (reference sequence). J gave up 0 bases and V 5 bases, and 16 bases lay outside the gene matches. The CDR3 covers 18 residues. The CDR3 region is CSALTRDRGPSGSYEQYF. The CDR3 DNA is TGCAGTGCTTTAACGCGGGACAGGGGCCCCTCGGGCTCCTACGAGCAGTACTTC.

This clonotype was recorded a few times. The V call is TRBV20-1, the J call TRBJ1-2; 9 bases agree with TRBD1. This CDR3 has 13 residues. Trimming took 4 bases from V and 7 from J; bases not matched to a gene: 7. Germline-derived CDR1 and CDR2 are DFQATT and SNEGSKA (reference sequence). CDR3: CSAISQGAGGYTF. CDR3 sequence (DNA): TGCAGTGCTATCTCACAGGGGGCGGGTGGCTACACCTTC.

This chain connects TRBV20-1 to TRBJ2-7; a possible D gene is TRBD1 (6 bases). Trimming took 2 bases from V and 3 from J, leaving 14 bases between them. The germline gives CDR1 DFQATT, CDR2 SNEGSKA (reference sequence). The CDR3 contains 14 residues. Here the CDR3 reads CSARPRTDDYEQYF. CDR3 DNA sequence: TGCAGTGCTAGACCCCGGACAGATGACTACGAGCAGTACTTC.

This chain joins TRBV5-1 and TRBJ1-2, with 9 bases lining up with TRBD1. This CDR3 is 15 amino acids long. The germline V gene has CDR1 SGHRS and CDR2 YFSETQ. J was trimmed by 2 bases and V by 0 bases; bases with no gene match: 2. CDR3 amino acids: CASSLDGQGNYGYTF. CDR3 nucleotides: TGCGCCAGCAGCTTGGACGGACAGGGGAACTATGGCTACACCTTC.

The CDR3 sequence: CASSSGLATETQYF. The DNA for the CDR3 is TGTGCCAGCAGTTCCGGACTAGCGACAGAGACCCAGTACTTC. V is TRBV6-5 and J is TRBJ2-5; TRBD2 aligns across 9 bases. This CDR3 contains 14 residues. Germline CDR1 MNHEY, CDR2 SVGAGI. V shed 4 bases, J shed 4 bases, and the junction held 4 bases outside the gene matches.

Comments on this clonotype: One end of the junction varies from germline; a read error may be responsible. The V and J genes are TRBV6-5 and TRBJ1-6; 8 bases agree with TRBD1. The CDR3 covers 14 residues. From germline, CDR1 is MNHEY and CDR2 SVGAGI. CDR3 nucleotide sequence: TGTGTCAGCAGACGCGGACAGGGAAATTCACCCCTCCACTTT. Translated, it gives CVSRRGQGNSPLHF.

This clonotype appeared once. V gene TRBV11-3 combines with J gene TRBJ2-3; 15 bases agree with TRBD2. Germline CDR1 and CDR2: SGHNT and YENEEA. The trim removed 5 bases at V and 7 bases at J, leaving 10 bases unmatched. This CDR3 spans 17 amino acids. Here the CDR3 reads CASSPGTSGGSPYTQYF. The DNA for the CDR3 is TGTGCCAGCAGCCCCGGGACTAGCGGGGGGTCCCCTTATACGCAGTATTTT.

The chain links TRBV20-1 to TRBJ2-1, with TRBD2 matching 7 bases. CDR1 and CDR2 (germline): DFQATT, SNEGSKA (reference sequence). V gave up 6 bases and J gave up 4 bases; unmatched junction bases: 18. The CDR3 extends over 17 amino acids. The CDR3 DNA reads as TGCAGTGCCCTTCCCAGCGGTGGCGGGAGTGCATACAATGAGCAGTTCTTC. The encoded protein is CSALPSGGGSAYNEQFF.

The rearrangement links TRBV12-3 or TRBV12-4 to TRBJ1-3, with unresolved D. The CDR3 covers 14 residues. V was shortened by 1 base and J by 4 bases, with 8 bases between the two germline ends. The CDR3 loop is CASSLDSTGNTIYF. CDR3 DNA: TGTGCCAGCAGTTTAGACAGTACGGGAAACACCATATATTTT.

The chain couples TRBV6-1 to TRBJ2-7; possibly TRBD2 for D (6 bases). The germline V gene has CDR1 MNHNS and CDR2 SASEGT. V was clipped by 3 bases and J by 2 bases, with 17 bases between them. This CDR3 comprises 16 residues. The CDR3 DNA is TGTGCCAGCAGTGAGGGGGACTTCGGCCGAACCTACGAGCAGTACTTC. The encoded protein is CASSEGDFGRTYEQYF.

The V gene is TRBV11-2, the J gene TRBJ2-1; 8 bases fit TRBD2. The CDR3 sequence is 14 residues long. Germline values: CDR1 SGHAT, CDR2 FQNNGV. V lost 6 bases to trimming and J lost 8 bases; unmatched junction nucleotides: 9. The CDR3 coding sequence is TGTGCCAGCAGGGGGGCGGGAGGTTTGGATGAGCAGTTCTTC. Amino acid sequence: CASRGAGGLDEQFF.

CDR3 nucleotides: TGTGCCAGCAGTGAAATGGGACCGACGGACTATTCACCCCTCCACTTT. This gives the protein CASSEMGPTDYSPLHF. V and J are TRBV6-1 and TRBJ1-6, with a weak D call TRBD1 (5 bases). The CDR3 totals 16 residues. In germline, CDR1 is MNHNS, CDR2 SASEGT. V lost 2 bases and J lost 8, with 16 bases in between.

The chain has TRBV7-3 and TRBJ2-7, with TRBD2 identical over 11 bases. Trimming removed 5 bases from V and 1 base from J; junction bases left unmatched: 4. CDR1 is SGHTA, CDR2 FQGTGA, per germline. This CDR3 has 15 amino acids. The CDR3 is CASSTLAGGSYEQYF. The CDR3 DNA sequence: TGTGCCAGCAGCACGCTAGCGGGGGGATCCTACGAGCAGTACTTC.

The V gene is TRBV30, the J gene TRBJ2-1; the D gene could be TRBD1 or TRBD2 (5 bases each). V was clipped by 0 bases and J by 0 bases, with 15 bases between them. Per germline, CDR1 GTSNPN and CDR2 SVGIG (reference sequence). The CDR3 sequence is 17 residues long. In nucleotides, the CDR3 is TGTGCCTGGAGTGTTAGCTGGGACGGATCCTCCTACAATGAGCAGTTCTTC. Its protein product is CAWSVSWDGSSYNEQFF.

The genes are TRBV28 and TRBJ2-7; 13 bases are shared with TRBD2. V lost 5 bases to trimming and J lost 7 bases; unmatched junction nucleotides: 8. The CDR3 spans 15 residues. Germline CDR1 is MDHEN and CDR2 is SYDVKM. The CDR3 spells CASSRTSGRAKEQYF. CDR3 in DNA: TGTGCCAGCAGTCGAACTAGCGGGAGGGCCAAAGAGCAGTACTTC.

The genes are TRBV5-1 and TRBJ2-1; 9 bases align to TRBD2. This CDR3 spans 15 amino acids. V dropped 0 bases and J dropped 8; count of bases not matched to a gene: 6. CDR1 and CDR2 (germline): SGHRS, YFSETQ. The DNA of the CDR3 is TGCGCCAGCAGCTTGGATAGCGGGAGAGGCTATGAGCAGTTCTTC. Amino acids: CASSLDSGRGYEQFF.

This chain links TRBV20-1 with TRBJ2-7, with D uncertain. The germline CDR1 and CDR2 sequences are DFQATT and SNEGSKA (reference sequence). This CDR3 contains 13 residues. Trimming took off 4 bases at V and 0 bases at J, with 10 bases between the two ends. The CDR3 DNA reads TGCAGTGCTACGGACCTCGACTCCTACGAGCAGTACTTC. Its translation: CSATDLDSYEQYF.

The V call is TRBV29-1, the J call TRBJ2-1; TRBD1 matches at 9 bases. The CDR3 length is 12 residues. The germline CDR1 and CDR2 sequences are SQVTM and ANQGSEA. J gave up 8 bases and V 6 bases, and 5 bases lay outside the gene matches. The CDR3 region has the DNA TGCAGCGTCGGGACAGGGCTTCATGAGCAGTTCTTC. This codes for CSVGTGLHEQFF.

This clonotype was counted between two and nine times. The rearrangement joins TRBV7-9 to TRBJ1-2; the match to TRBD1 covers 8 bases. Unmatched junction bases numbered 9, after V lost 2 bases and J lost 7 bases. The CDR3 consists of 15 residues. CDR1 is SEHNR and CDR2 is FQNEAQ in the germline V gene (reference sequence). CDR3 amino acids: CASSLSGQGGTGYTF. As DNA, the CDR3 is TGTGCCAGCAGCTTATCCGGACAGGGAGGGACTGGCTACACCTTC.

The chain couples TRBV10-3 to TRBJ2-3; D call uncertain. The V gene lost 4 bases and the J gene lost 4 bases, with 3 bases spanning the gap. Germline CDR1 is ENHRY and CDR2 is SYGVKD. The CDR3 has 11 residues. The CDR3 nucleotides are TGTGCCATCAGTGTCGCAGATACGCAGTATTTT. It yields the protein CAISVADTQYF.

This clonotype showed up just a few times. V gene TRBV7-8 combines with J gene TRBJ1-2, with TRBD1 as a possible D gene (5 bases). Looked up from germline, CDR1 is SGHVS and CDR2 is FQNEAQ. This CDR3 spans 17 amino acids. V was clipped by 1 base and J by 2 bases, with 17 bases between them. CDR3 amino acids: CASSLGAWEGSNYGYTF. The CDR3, as DNA: TGTGCCAGCAGCTTAGGGGCTTGGGAGGGGTCAAACTATGGCTACACCTTC.

This clonotype was seen a few times. CDR3 protein: CSARDASGSIEQFF. CDR3 nucleotides: TGCAGTGCTAGAGATGCTAGCGGGAGTATTGAGCAGTTCTTC. The chain couples TRBV20-1 to TRBJ2-1; TRBD2 matches 10 bases. CDR1 DFQATT and CDR2 SNEGSKA come from the germline V gene (reference sequence). V trimming: 0 bases; J trimming: 9 bases; junction bases outside the gene matches: 5. The CDR3 extends over 14 amino acids.